Below are 2 T cell receptor beta chains sequenced from a single sample in a study of shared clonotypes between healthy human individuals. Clones were sequenced by immunoSEQ multiplex PCR, and TCRdb holds only the in-frame ones, with some missing. Among about 750,000 clones listed, almost 95% were seen once. CD45RO-negative CD8 cells positively selected for CCR7 made up the naive population, which excluded terminally differentiated effector memory CD45RA+ cells. Sequenced material: naive CD8+ T cells sorted from blood. These receptors all stem from a man aged 30-40 years in good health.

V and J are TRBV28 and TRBJ2-5; D assignment may be TRBD1 or TRBD2 (6 bases each). This CDR3 is built from 16 residues. The V gene lost 6 bases and the J gene lost 0 bases, with 17 bases spanning the gap. CDR1 MDHEN and CDR2 SYDVKM come from the germline V gene. CDR3 DNA: TGTGCCAGCAGCCCCCTCGGGGGCGAGTACCAAGAGACCCAGTACTTC. Encoded protein: CASSPLGGEYQETQYF.

Notes on this clone: Other DNA sequences in this specimen translate into the identical CDR3. CDR3 amino acids: CASSLSSYNEQFF. For the CDR3, the DNA is TGTGCCAGCAGTCTGAGCTCCTACAATGAGCAGTTCTTC. V is TRBV7-6 and J is TRBJ2-1, with unresolved D. Germline lookup yields CDR1 SGHVS and CDR2 FNYEAQ. V was shortened by 6 bases and J by 0 bases, with 6 bases between the two germline ends. The CDR3 length is 13 residues.